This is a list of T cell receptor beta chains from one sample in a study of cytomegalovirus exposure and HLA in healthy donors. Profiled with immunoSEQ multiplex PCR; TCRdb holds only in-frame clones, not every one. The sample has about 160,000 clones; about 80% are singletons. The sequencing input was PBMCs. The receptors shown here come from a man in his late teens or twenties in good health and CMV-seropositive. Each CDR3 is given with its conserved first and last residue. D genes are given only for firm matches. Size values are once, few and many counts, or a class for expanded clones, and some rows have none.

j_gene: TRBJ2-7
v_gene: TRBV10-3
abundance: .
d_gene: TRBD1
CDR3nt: TGTGCCATCACTTCAGACGAACAGGGGGCCTACGAGCAGTACTTC
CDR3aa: CAITSDEQGAYEQYF

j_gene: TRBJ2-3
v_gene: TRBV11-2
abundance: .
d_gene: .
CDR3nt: TGTGCCAGCAGCTTAGCGGAGAGTGGGGGGTTAATTATCGATACGCAGTATTTT
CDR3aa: CASSLAESGGLIIDTQYF

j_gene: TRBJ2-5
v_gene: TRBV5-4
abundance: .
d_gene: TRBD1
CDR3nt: TGTGCCAGCAGCCAACTTCCATGGGACAGACAAGAGACCCAGTACTTC
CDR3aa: CASSQLPWDRQETQYF

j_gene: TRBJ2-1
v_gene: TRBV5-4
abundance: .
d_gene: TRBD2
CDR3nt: TGTGCCAGCAGGCCGACTAGCGGGAGCTCCTACAATGAGCAGTTCTTC
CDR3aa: CASRPTSGSSYNEQFF

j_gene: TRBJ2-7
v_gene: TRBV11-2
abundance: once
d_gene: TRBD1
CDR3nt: TGTGCCAGCAGCACACTAGGGACAGGGGTGTACTTC
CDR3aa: CASSTLGTGVYF

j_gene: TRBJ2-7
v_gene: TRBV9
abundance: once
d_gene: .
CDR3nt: TGTGCCAGCAGCCCCCCGTGCGAGCAGTACTTC
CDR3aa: CASSPPCEQYF

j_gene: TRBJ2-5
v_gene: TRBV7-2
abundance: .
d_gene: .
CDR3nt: TGTGCCAGCAGTCGCAGGGCAGAGACCCAGTACTTC
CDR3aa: CASSRRAETQYF

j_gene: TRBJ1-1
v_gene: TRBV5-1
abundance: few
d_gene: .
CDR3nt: TGCGCCAGCAGCTCTACAGGGCTTGAGACTGAAGCTTTCTTT
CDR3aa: CASSSTGLETEAFF

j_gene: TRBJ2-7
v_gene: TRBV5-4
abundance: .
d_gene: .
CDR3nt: TGTGCCAGCAGCTTGGAGGCAGGGACCTACGAGCAGTACTTC
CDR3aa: CASSLEAGTYEQYF

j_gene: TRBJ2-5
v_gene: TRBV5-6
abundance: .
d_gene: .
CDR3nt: TGTGCCAGCAGCTCACAAGAGACCCAGTACTTC
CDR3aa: CASSSQETQYF

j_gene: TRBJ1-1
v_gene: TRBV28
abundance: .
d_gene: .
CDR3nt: TGTGCCAGCAGTTTTATTGAGGTCAGCGGGACTGAAGCTTTCTTT
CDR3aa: CASSFIEVSGTEAFF

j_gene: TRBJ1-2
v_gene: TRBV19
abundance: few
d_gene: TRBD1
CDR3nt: TGTGCCAGTAGGGGGACAGGGGATCATTATGGCTACACCTTC
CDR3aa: CASRGTGDHYGYTF

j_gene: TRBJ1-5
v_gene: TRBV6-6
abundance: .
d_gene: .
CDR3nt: TGTGCCAGCAGCCTCGGAGCGCCGAATAGCAATCAGCCCCAGCATTTT
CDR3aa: CASSLGAPNSNQPQHF

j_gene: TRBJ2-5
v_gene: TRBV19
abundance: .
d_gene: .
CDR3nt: TGTGCCAGTAGTCTTAACAGGCTTAGCGGAGAGACCCAGTACTTC
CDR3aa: CASSLNRLSGETQYF

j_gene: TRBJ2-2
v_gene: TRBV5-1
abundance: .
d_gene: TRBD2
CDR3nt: TGCGCCAGCAGTGACATAGCGGGGGACCTTACCGGGGAGCTGTTTTTT
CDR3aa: CASSDIAGDLTGELFF

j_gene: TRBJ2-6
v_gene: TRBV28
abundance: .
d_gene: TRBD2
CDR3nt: TGTGCCAGCAGTTTCGGTCGGAGGGGAGGGGCTGGGGCCAACGTCCTGACTTTC
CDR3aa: CASSFGRRGGAGANVLTF

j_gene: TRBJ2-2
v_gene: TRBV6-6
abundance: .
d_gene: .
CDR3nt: TGTGCCAGCAGTTCCCGGCGGGTACTCGGGGAGCTGTTTTTT
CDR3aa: CASSSRRVLGELFF

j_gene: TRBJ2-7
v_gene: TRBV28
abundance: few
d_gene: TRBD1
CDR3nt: TGTGCCAGCAGCCAAGAGACAGGGTTCTCCTACGAGCAGTACTTC
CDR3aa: CASSQETGFSYEQYF

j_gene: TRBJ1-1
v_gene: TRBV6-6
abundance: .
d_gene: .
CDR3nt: TGTGCCAGCAAAACGGTGGGGGAGGGGAACACTGAAGCTTTCTTT
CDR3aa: CASKTVGEGNTEAFF

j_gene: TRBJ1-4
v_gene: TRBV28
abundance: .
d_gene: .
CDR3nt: TGTGCCAGCAGTCCGCCCCTGGCAGGGTTTAATGAAAAACTGTTTTTT
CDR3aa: CASSPPLAGFNEKLFF

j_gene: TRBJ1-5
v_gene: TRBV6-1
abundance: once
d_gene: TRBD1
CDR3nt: TGTGCCAGCTCGAGGGACAGGGGCGACAATCAGCCCCAGCATTTT
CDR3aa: CASSRDRGDNQPQHF

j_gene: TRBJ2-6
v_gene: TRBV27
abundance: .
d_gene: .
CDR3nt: TGTGCCAGCAGTTTAGTCGGTTCAGGGACACTCTCTGGGGCCAACGTCCTGACTTTC
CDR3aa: CASSLVGSGTLSGANVLTF

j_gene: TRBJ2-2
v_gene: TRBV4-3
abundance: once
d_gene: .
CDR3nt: TGCGCCAGCAGCCAAGCTAGCCTCGGCGGCGGGGAGCTGTTTTTT
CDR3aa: CASSQASLGGGELFF

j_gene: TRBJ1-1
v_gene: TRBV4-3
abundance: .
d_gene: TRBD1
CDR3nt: TGCGCCAGCAGCCAAGATGGGCTGGGGACAGCCCTGAACACTGAAGCTTTCTTT
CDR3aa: CASSQDGLGTALNTEAFF

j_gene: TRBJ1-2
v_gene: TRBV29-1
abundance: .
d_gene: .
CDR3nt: TGCAGCGTACTTGACTATGGCTACACCTTC
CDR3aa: CSVLDYGYTF

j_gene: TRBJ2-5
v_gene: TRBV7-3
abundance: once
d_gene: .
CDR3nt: TGTGCCAGCAGCTTGGACAAAACAGGGACCCAGTACTTC
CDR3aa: CASSLDKTGTQYF

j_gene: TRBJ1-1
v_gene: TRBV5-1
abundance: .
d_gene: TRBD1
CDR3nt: TGCGCCAGCAGCTACAGGGGGCTGGCTGAAGCTTTCTTT
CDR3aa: CASSYRGLAEAFF

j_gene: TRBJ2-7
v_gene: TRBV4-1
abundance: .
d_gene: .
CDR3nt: TGCGCCAGCAGCCAAGATTCCAGCGGGCTCGTTTCCTACGAGCAGTACTTC
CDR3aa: CASSQDSSGLVSYEQYF

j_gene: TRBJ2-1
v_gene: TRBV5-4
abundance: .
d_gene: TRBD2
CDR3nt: TGTGCCAGCAGACTCACAGGGACTAGCGGGACTAGTGAGCAGTTCTTC
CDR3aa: CASRLTGTSGTSEQFF

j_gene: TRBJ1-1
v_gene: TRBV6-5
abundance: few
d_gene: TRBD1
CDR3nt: TGTGCCAGCAGTTTGTCGGGACAGGGGGCCACTGAAGCTTTCTTT
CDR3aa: CASSLSGQGATEAFF

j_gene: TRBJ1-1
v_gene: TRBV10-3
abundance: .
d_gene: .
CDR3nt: TGTGCCATCACGGCAGGGGTGAACACTGAAGCTTTCTTT
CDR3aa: CAITAGVNTEAFF

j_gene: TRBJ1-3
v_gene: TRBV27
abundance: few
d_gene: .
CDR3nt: TGTGCCAGCAAAATGGGGCATCTAGGAAACACCATATATTTT
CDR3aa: CASKMGHLGNTIYF

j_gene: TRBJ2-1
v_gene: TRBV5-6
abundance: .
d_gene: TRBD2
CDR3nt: TGTGCCAGCAGCTTGACGGGAGGAAACTACAATGAGCAGTTCTTC
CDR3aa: CASSLTGGNYNEQFF

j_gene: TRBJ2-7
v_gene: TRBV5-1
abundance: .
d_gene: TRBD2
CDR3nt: TGCGCCAGCAGCTTGGGGGACCGGGGGGACGAGCAGTACTTC
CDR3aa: CASSLGDRGDEQYF

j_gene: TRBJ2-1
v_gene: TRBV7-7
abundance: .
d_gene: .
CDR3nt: TGTGCCAGCAGCCTCCACCGACAGCCTCCCTACAATGAGCAGTTCTTC
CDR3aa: CASSLHRQPPYNEQFF

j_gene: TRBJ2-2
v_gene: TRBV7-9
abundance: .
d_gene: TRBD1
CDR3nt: TGTGCCAGCAGCAGGACAGGGGGGGCCGGGGAGCTGTTTTTT
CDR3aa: CASSRTGGAGELFF

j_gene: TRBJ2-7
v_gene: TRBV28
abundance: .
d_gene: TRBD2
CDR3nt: TGTGCCAGCAGTTTACCAACTAGCGGGCCTTACGAGCAGTACTTC
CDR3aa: CASSLPTSGPYEQYF

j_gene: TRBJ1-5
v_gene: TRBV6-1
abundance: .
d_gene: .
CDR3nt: TGTGCCAGCAGTGAACGGGGTCAGGGGCTGTTTTCCAATCAGCCCCAGCATTTT
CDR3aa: CASSERGQGLFSNQPQHF

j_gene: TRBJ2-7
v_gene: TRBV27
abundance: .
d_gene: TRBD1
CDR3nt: TGTGCCAGCACCCAACAGGGGTCTGGCGAGCAGTACTTC
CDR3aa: CASTQQGSGEQYF

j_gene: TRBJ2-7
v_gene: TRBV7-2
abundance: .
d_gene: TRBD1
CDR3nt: TGTGCCAGCAGCTTGCGACAGGGGCCCTACGAGCAGTACTTC
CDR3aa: CASSLRQGPYEQYF

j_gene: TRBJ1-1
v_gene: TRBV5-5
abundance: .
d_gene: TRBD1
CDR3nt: TGTGCCAGCAACCCTGGGAAGGGGGCCGGCACTGAAGCTTTCTTT
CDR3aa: CASNPGKGAGTEAFF

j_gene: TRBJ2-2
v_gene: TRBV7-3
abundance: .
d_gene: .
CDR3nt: TGTGCCAGCAGCTTATCGTCGGCGAACACCGGGGAGCTGTTTTTT
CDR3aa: CASSLSSANTGELFF

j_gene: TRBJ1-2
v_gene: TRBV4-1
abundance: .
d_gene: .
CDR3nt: TGCGCCAGCAGCCAAACTAAGACGATTGGCTACACCTTC
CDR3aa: CASSQTKTIGYTF

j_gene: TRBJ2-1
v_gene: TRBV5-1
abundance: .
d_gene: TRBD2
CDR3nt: TGCGCCGGTTCCCCCGGGACTAGCGGTTACAATGAGCAGTTCTTC
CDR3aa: CAGSPGTSGYNEQFF

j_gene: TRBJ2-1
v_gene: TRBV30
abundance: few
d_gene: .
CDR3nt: TGTGCCTGGAGTGCGGGTCAAGCCAATGAGCAGTTCTTC
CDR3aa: CAWSAGQANEQFF